These 15 T cell receptor beta chains were all obtained from the same sample, sequenced in a study of cytomegalovirus exposure and HLA in healthy donors. The PCR used 60 Vbeta and 13 Jbeta primers. Sequencing was performed with immunoSEQ multiplex PCR; in TCRdb, only in-frame clones are kept and a portion is missing. The sample shows 80,000 to 95,000 clones, roughly three fifths of them seen only once. Specimen: PBMCs. The source of these receptors is a woman aged 25 to 39 in good health and CMV-seronegative.

V is TRBV6-6 and J is TRBJ2-7; 9 nucleotides match TRBD1. CDR3 length equals 14 residues. Per germline, CDR1 MNHNY and CDR2 SVGAGI (reference sequence). The V segment lost 2 bases and the J segment 6 bases; nucleotides outside the gene matches: 5. Here the CDR3 reads CASSYQKTGGEQYF. The CDR3 DNA sequence: TGTGCCAGCAGTTACCAAAAGACAGGGGGCGAGCAGTACTTC.

V is TRBV6-1 and J is TRBJ2-7; TRBD2 matches 14 bases. The J segment lost 5 bases and the V segment lost 3 bases, leaving 0 bases of the junction unmatched. This CDR3 is 14 amino acids long. Germline V gene data show CDR1 as MNHNS and CDR2 as SASEGT. This CDR3 reads CASSEGLAGDEQYF. The CDR3, as DNA: TGTGCCAGCAGTGAGGGACTAGCGGGAGACGAGCAGTACTTC.

The J gene is TRBJ2-5, the V gene TRBV4-2; D uncertain. With 0 bases removed from V and 5 bases from J, the gap between germline ends came to 13 bases. CDR1 and CDR2 (germline): LGHNA, YNFKEQ. The CDR3 consists of 15 residues. The CDR3 bases are TGTGCCAGCAGCCAAGAAAGTAGTAGTCCTGAGACCCAGTACTTC. Protein: CASSQESSSPETQYF.

The chain links TRBV6-1 to TRBJ2-1, with TRBD2 as a possible D gene (6 bases). This CDR3 is built from 13 residues. Germline loops: CDR1 MNHNS, CDR2 SASEGT. Trimming shortened V by 5 bases and J by 14 bases, and 19 bases separated the two germline ends. CDR3 in DNA: TGTGCCAGCAGTCGCCCGACTAGATTTTTGGAGTTCTTC. Translated, it gives CASSRPTRFLEFF.

The chain uses TRBV5-5 and TRBJ2-3; 11 bases are shared with TRBD2. With V trimmed by 5 bases and J by 2 bases, 7 bases remained unmatched. Germline V gene sequence: CDR1 SGHKS, CDR2 YYEKEE (reference sequence). The CDR3 contains 16 residues. The CDR3 reads CASRVRLAGTTDTQYF. The DNA for the CDR3 is TGTGCCAGCAGAGTCAGACTAGCGGGGACCACAGATACGCAGTATTTT.

This chain links TRBV6-5 with TRBJ1-1; TRBD1 matches at 8 bases. This CDR3 has 13 amino acids. Germline CDR1 reads MNHEY; CDR2 reads SVGAGI. J was trimmed by 10 bases and V by 2 bases; bases with no gene match: 6. CDR3 sequence (DNA): TGTGCCAGCAGTTACCGACAGGGGAGGTCAGCTTTCTTT. It is translated as CASSYRQGRSAFF.

This clone was detected a few times. The chain couples TRBV25-1 to TRBJ1-1; TRBD1 aligns across 12 bases. CDR1 and CDR2 from the germline V gene are MGHDK and SYGVNS. Unmatched junction bases numbered 4, after V lost 4 bases and J lost 1 base. This CDR3 region has 16 residues. CDR3 sequence (DNA): TGTGCCAGCAGTGGGGACAGGGGGCTGGGGAACACTGAAGCTTTCTTT. Its protein is CASSGDRGLGNTEAFF.

This clone came up once. The chain carries TRBV7-2 and TRBJ1-1; 9 nucleotides align to TRBD1. The length of the CDR3 is 14 residues. V was pared by 5 bases and J by 4 bases, with 5 bases of the junction left unmatched. The germline V gene has CDR1 SGHTA and CDR2 FQGNSA. The CDR3, as DNA: TGTGCCAGCAGCCTACAGGGGGCTCGCACTGAAGCTTTCTTT. It encodes CASSLQGARTEAFF.

The chain couples TRBV7-3 to TRBJ1-1; perhaps TRBD1 as D (5 bases). There are 13 residues in the CDR3. Trimming stripped 5 bases from V and 6 bases from J, with 13 bases between. The germline V gene has CDR1 SGHTA and CDR2 FQGTGA. The CDR3 bases are TGTGCCAGCAGCGCGCGGGGACGGTCTGAAGCTTTCTTT. Translating gives CASSARGRSEAFF.

This clone is a singleton in its sample. The rearrangement joins TRBV7-2 to TRBJ2-5; tentatively, D is TRBD1 (5 bases). This CDR3 region has 14 residues. In germline, CDR1 is SGHTA, CDR2 FQGNSA. V was trimmed by 2 bases and J by 5 bases, leaving 12 bases between them. The DNA for the CDR3 is TGTGCCAGCAGCTTATCAGGGATGGCGGAGACCCAGTACTTC. This translates into CASSLSGMAETQYF.

This clone was detected only a few times. The V and J genes are TRBV5-1 and TRBJ1-1; D possibly corresponds to TRBD1 (5 bases). With 4 bases removed from V and 1 base from J, the gap between germline ends came to 11 bases. Germline CDR1 and CDR2: SGHRS and YFSETQ. The CDR3 length is 14 residues. CDR3 coding DNA: TGCGCCAGCAGCCTGGGGGGAGAGAACACTGAAGCTTTCTTT. Translation gives CASSLGGENTEAFF.

The chain joins TRBV6-5 to TRBJ2-7, with 10 bases matching TRBD2. J gave up 5 bases and V 10 bases, and 5 bases lay outside the gene matches. CDR1 MNHEY and CDR2 SVGAGI come from the germline V gene. This CDR3 spans 12 amino acids. CDR3 sequence reads: CATGTSAHEQYF. The CDR3 nucleotides read TGTGCCACCGGGACTAGCGCCCACGAGCAGTACTTC.

This clone has just a few counts. This rearrangement joins TRBV29-1 to TRBJ1-1, with unresolved D. The germline V gene has CDR1 SQVTM and CDR2 ANQGSEA. The CDR3 is 11 amino acids. CDR3 region: CRADTNTEAFF. In DNA, the CDR3 is TGCAGAGCAGACACGAACACTGAAGCTTTCTTT.

The chain joins TRBV5-1 to TRBJ2-6, with 7 bases matching TRBD1. J lost 0 bases, V lost 6 bases, and 6 bases had no gene match. This CDR3 spans 16 amino acids. Germline-derived CDR1 and CDR2 are SGHRS and YFSETQ. For the CDR3, the DNA is TGCGCCAGCAAACCGGGACAGAGCTCTGGGGCCAACGTCCTGACTTTC. Protein: CASKPGQSSGANVLTF.

This sequence joins TRBV30 and TRBJ1-5; D not resolved. Trimming stripped 4 bases from V and 2 bases from J, with 9 bases between. Germline assignment: CDR1 GTSNPN and CDR2 SVGIG (reference sequence). The CDR3 length is 13 residues. The CDR3 DNA reads TGTGCCTGGAATTCCGGGGGCAATCAGCCCCAGCATTTT. Translating gives CAWNSGGNQPQHF.